Listed here are 28 T cell receptor beta chains from one sample, sequenced in a study of human T cells and chemical hapten exposure. One entry per CDR3 protein results from TCRdb running MiXCR on the RACE reads. The sample shows around 70,000 distinct CDR3 sequences, approximately 6.1% of them seen only once. As to time point: healthy volunteer bleed at 6 weeks. The study extracted total RNA from unfractionated whole blood. Sequencing was performed on whole blood. The source of these receptors is a female donor in good health. Some clones in this sample may be carry-over from other donors' samples.

This clonotype showed up just a few times. V and J are TRBV5-6 and TRBJ2-1, with D tentatively TRBD1 (6 bases). The CDR3 has 18 residues. Germline-derived CDR1 and CDR2 are SGHDT and YYEEEE. V lost 2 bases, J lost 2 bases, and 20 bases lay in between. Here the CDR3 reads CASSFYWPGVDAYNEQFF. As DNA, the CDR3 is TGTGCCAGCAGCTTTTATTGGCCAGGGGTAGATGCCTACAATGAGCAGTTCTTC.

This clonotype came up a few times. V gene TRBV7-9 combines with J gene TRBJ2-1; TRBD1 matches 7 bases. V trimming: 6 bases; J trimming: 2 bases; junction bases outside the gene matches: 4. Germline loops: CDR1 SEHNR, CDR2 FQNEAQ (reference sequence). The CDR3 is 14 residues long. The CDR3 protein is CASRGDRAYNEQFF. DNA of the CDR3: TGTGCCAGCAGGGGGGACAGAGCCTACAATGAGCAGTTCTTC.

V is TRBV6-2 or TRBV6-3 and J is TRBJ2-1; unclear D gene. CDR1 is MNHEY, CDR2 SVGEGT, per germline. V was clipped by 5 bases and J by 0 bases, with 5 bases between them. The CDR3 is made up of 13 amino acids. CDR3 sequence: CASSPSSYNEQFF. CDR3 nucleotides: TGTGCCAGCAGTCCAAGCTCCTACAATGAGCAGTTCTTC.

This clonotype has a count of ten or more. V gene TRBV2 combines with J gene TRBJ1-5, with TRBD1 identical over 7 bases. CDR3 length equals 16 residues. CDR1 SNHLY and CDR2 FYNNEI come from the germline V gene. Trimming at V came to 6 bases and at J to 0 bases, leaving 8 bases not matched to a gene. The CDR3 DNA reads as TGTGCCAGCAGATCTGGGACAGTGATTAGCAATCAGCCCCAGCATTTT. Its protein is CASRSGTVISNQPQHF. Full variable domain (missing parts from reference TRBV2 and TRBJ1-5): EPEVTQTPSHQVTQMGQEVILRCVPISNHLYFYWYRQILGQKVEFLVSFYNNEISEKSEIFDDQFSVERPDGSNFTLKIRSTKLEDSAMYFCASRSGTVISNQPQHFGDGTRLSIL.

Ten or more counts support this clonotype. The V call is TRBV28, the J call TRBJ1-6; a weak D match, TRBD1 (5 bases). The CDR3 spans 15 residues. The V end was cut by 7 bases, the J end by 5 bases, with 15 bases between. CDR1 is MDHEN, CDR2 SYDVKM, per germline. Here the CDR3 reads CASINSGGDNSPLHF. The CDR3 bases are TGTGCCAGCATCAACTCGGGGGGGGATAATTCACCCCTCCACTTT.

Ten or more counts support this clonotype. This chain connects TRBV28 to TRBJ2-5; D is possibly TRBD2 (6 bases). The CDR3 is 14 amino acids. V was clipped by 4 bases and J by 5 bases, with 14 bases between them. Germline CDR1 is MDHEN and CDR2 is SYDVKM. CDR3 nucleotides: TGTGCCAGCAGTTCTCCGGGAGTGCTCGAGACCCAGTACTTC. Protein product: CASSSPGVLETQYF.

This clonotype was counted many times. The CDR3 region is CASSLGISSTDTQYF. DNA of the CDR3: TGTGCCAGCAGCCTAGGGATTTCCAGCACAGATACGCAGTATTTT. The chain couples TRBV2 to TRBJ2-3, with D uncertain. Deletions cut 6 bases from V and 0 bases from J, with 13 bases between. CDR3 length: 15 residues. The germline V gene has CDR1 SNHLY and CDR2 FYNNEI.

This clonotype came up a few times. The V gene is TRBV12-3 or TRBV12-4, the J gene TRBJ1-1; TRBD1 aligns across 12 bases. CDR3 size: 13 residues. Trimming cost V 5 bases and J 8 bases; bases outside gene matches: 3. CDR3 nucleotides: TGTGCCAGCAGTCCCGGGACAGGGGGCGAAGCTTTCTTT. This gives the protein CASSPGTGGEAFF.

This clonotype showed up many times. The chain carries TRBV29-1 and TRBJ2-1, with D perhaps matching TRBD2 (5 bases). Looked up from germline, CDR1 is SQVTM and CDR2 is ANQGSEA. V was cut by 6 bases and J by 9 bases, with 18 bases left in between. This CDR3 comprises 13 residues. Written as DNA, the CDR3 is TGCAGCGTCGACCGGGAAGTAAAGGGTGAGCAGTTCTTC. Translation gives CSVDREVKGEQFF.

V and J are TRBV7-9 and TRBJ2-6; 8 bases are a match to TRBD2. Germline V gene lookup returns CDR1 SEHNR and CDR2 FQNEAQ (reference sequence). The V gene end was trimmed by 0 bases and the J gene end by 1 base; junction bases not matched to a gene: 2. This CDR3 has 17 residues. As DNA, the CDR3 is TGTGCCAGCAGCTTAGCTAGCGGGACATCTGGGGCCAACGTCCTGACTTTC. It codes for CASSLASGTSGANVLTF.

In this sample, this clonotype turned up many times. The V and J genes are TRBV6-5 and TRBJ1-2; TRBD1 might be the D (6 bases). This CDR3 contains 16 residues. Germline CDR1 and CDR2: MNHEY and SVGAGI. V was pared by 6 bases and J by 9 bases, with 26 bases between. This chain's CDR3 is CASSQPGRGVAVRYTF. The CDR3 DNA reads TGTGCCAGCAGCCAACCAGGCAGGGGAGTGGCGGTTCGCTACACCTTC.

This CDR3 is CASRGSLAGGVYEQYF. The CDR3 DNA reads TGCGCCAGCAGGGGCTCCCTAGCGGGAGGTGTCTACGAGCAGTACTTC. The chain combines TRBV5-1 with TRBJ2-7; 11 nucleotides line up with TRBD2. V gave up 5 bases and J gave up 3 bases; unmatched junction bases: 10. Germline V gene sequence: CDR1 SGHRS, CDR2 YFSETQ. The CDR3 has 16 amino acids.

In this sample, this clonotype turned up many times. V gene TRBV29-1 combines with J gene TRBJ2-3; D perhaps matches TRBD1 (6 bases). This CDR3 spans 14 amino acids. V was pared by 8 bases and J by 4 bases, with 19 bases between. Looked up from germline, CDR1 is SQVTM and CDR2 is ANQGSEA. CDR3 loop: CSSDLGRGSDTQYF. The CDR3 DNA sequence: TGCAGCTCAGACTTGGGCAGGGGATCAGATACGCAGTATTTT.

In this sample, this clonotype turned up many times. This chain links TRBV7-2 with TRBJ2-3; D is unclear. Between the trimmed V and J ends, which lost 5 bases and 7 bases, there was a span of 10 bases. The CDR3 extends over 12 amino acids. Germline lookup yields CDR1 SGHTA and CDR2 FQGNSA. CDR3 in amino acids: CASSQSMNTQYF. The DNA for the CDR3 is TGTGCCAGCAGCCAAAGTATGAATACGCAGTATTTT.

The genes are TRBV11-2 and TRBJ1-1; TRBD1 is a possible D gene (5 bases). CDR1 SGHAT and CDR2 FQNNGV come from the germline V gene. V lost 6 bases and J 4 bases, leaving 15 bases between the germline ends. The CDR3 extends over 14 amino acids. The CDR3 region is CASRHRTLLTEAFF. CDR3 DNA: TGTGCCAGCAGGCACCGGACACTACTCACTGAAGCTTTCTTT.

Comment on this clonotype: This may stem from a read error, because a much larger clone lies one nucleotide away. The chain joins TRBV20-1 to TRBJ1-1; 7 nucleotides align to TRBD1. The germline gives CDR1 DFQATT, CDR2 SNEGSKA (reference sequence). The CDR3 has 12 amino acids. V shed 6 bases, J shed 7 bases, and the junction held 8 bases outside the gene matches. CDR3 nucleotide sequence: TGCAGTGCCTGGAAAGGGGGCAATGAAGCTTTCTTT. Its protein is CSAWKGGNEAFF.

This clonotype was recorded many times. Germline and junction disagree at one end, which may indicate a read error. V is TRBV7-2 and J is TRBJ1-6; possibly TRBD1 for D (5 bases). CDR1 and CDR2 from the germline V gene are SGHTA and FQGNSA. This CDR3 has 15 amino acids. The CDR3 nucleotides read TGTGCCAGCAGTTCCGATGGGGGAGAGGTTTCACCCCCCCACTTT. Translating it yields CASSSDGGEVSPPHF.

A few counts support this clonotype. The CDR3 DNA reads as TGTGCCAGCAGTCGCCAGGGGTCTGGAAACACCATATATTTT. Translating it yields CASSRQGSGNTIYF. The chain employs TRBV27 and TRBJ1-3; D is perhaps TRBD1 (6 bases). V lost 5 bases and J 1 base, leaving 9 bases between the germline ends. CDR1 and CDR2 (germline): MNHEY, SMNVEV (reference sequence). This CDR3 contains 14 residues.

The V call is TRBV5-4, the J call TRBJ2-1; D might be TRBD2 (5 bases). The CDR3 is 15 amino acids. Trimming cost V 4 bases and J 5 bases, with 16 bases left between them. Germline V gene lookup returns CDR1 SGHNT and CDR2 YYREEE (reference sequence). CDR3 protein: CASSRGLPFNNEQFF. The DNA of the CDR3 is TGTGCCAGCAGCCGAGGACTGCCCTTTAACAATGAGCAGTTCTTC.

The chain recombines TRBV5-1 with TRBJ2-3; unclear D gene. Per the germline V gene, CDR1 is SGHRS and CDR2 is YFSETQ. The V end was cut by 1 base, the J end by 4 bases, with 10 bases between. The CDR3 sequence is 14 residues long. CDR3 in amino acids: CASSLRLLPDTQYF. The CDR3, as DNA: TGCGCCAGCAGCTTGAGACTTTTACCAGATACGCAGTATTTT.

This clonotype occurred many times. The chain has TRBV10-1 and TRBJ2-7; weak D call: TRBD2 (6 bases). V shed 3 bases and J shed 1 base, with 13 bases lying between them. CDR3 length equals 15 residues. From germline, CDR1 is WNHNN and CDR2 SYGVQD (reference sequence). The CDR3 is CASSDGGAPSYEQYF. The DNA for the CDR3 is TGCGCCAGCAGTGATGGAGGGGCGCCGTCCTACGAGCAGTACTTC.

This clonotype was recorded many times. The genes are TRBV29-1 and TRBJ2-2, with TRBD1 matching 8 bases. Trimming at V came to 4 bases and at J to 7 bases, leaving 5 bases not matched to a gene. Germline lookup yields CDR1 SQVTM and CDR2 ANQGSEA. This CDR3 comprises 13 residues. CDR3 DNA sequence: TGCAGCGTTGCCAGGGGGCGGAGCGGGGAGCTGTTTTTT. Its translation is CSVARGRSGELFF.

This clonotype came up many times. The rearrangement links TRBV2 to TRBJ1-1; D may be TRBD1 (6 bases). The ends were cut back, 8 bases at V and 3 bases at J, with 22 bases in the middle. Per the germline V gene, CDR1 is SNHLY and CDR2 is FYNNEI. CDR3 length equals 16 residues. CDR3 DNA sequence: TGTGCCAGCTCCGGGGGGGCAGGGAAGAGATACACTGAAGCTTTCTTT. Translation gives CASSGGAGKRYTEAFF.

In this sample, this clonotype turned up a few times. The chain links TRBV6-2 or TRBV6-3 to TRBJ1-2, with a weak D call TRBD1 (6 bases). Per the germline V gene, CDR1 is MNHEY and CDR2 is SVGEGT. The germline V and J ends were trimmed by 4 bases and 0 bases, with 12 bases remaining between them. The CDR3 loop spans 15 amino acids. The CDR3 nucleotides are TGTGCCAGCAGTTTTCGGACAGAAGCTAACTATGGCTACACCTTC. Residues: CASSFRTEANYGYTF.

CDR3 in amino acids: CASSLDRITDTQYF. The CDR3 region has the DNA TGTGCCAGCAGCTTAGATCGTATAACAGATACGCAGTATTTT. The chain links TRBV11-2 to TRBJ2-3; D gene ambiguous. CDR1 and CDR2 from the germline V gene are SGHAT and FQNNGV. CDR3 length: 14 amino acids. Deletions cut 0 bases from V and 3 bases from J, with 7 bases between.

Only a few counts were recorded for this clonotype. The CDR3: CASSLGGGVGEQYF. Written as DNA, the CDR3 is TGTGCCAGCAGTTTAGGCGGCGGGGTAGGAGAGCAGTACTTC. The rearrangement joins TRBV28 to TRBJ2-7, with D possibly being TRBD2 (6 bases). This CDR3 spans 14 amino acids. Germline V gene lookup returns CDR1 MDHEN and CDR2 SYDVKM. Trimming pared 2 bases from V and 7 bases from J, leaving 15 bases between. Filled out from reference TRBV28 and TRBJ2-7, the complete variable domain reads DVKVTQSSRYLVKRTGEKVFLECVQDMDHENMFWYRQDPGLGLRLIYFSYDVKMKEKGDIPEGYSVSREKKERFSLILESASTNQTSMYLCASSLGGGVGEQYFGPGTRLTVT.

This clonotype was counted many times. The rearrangement joins TRBV29-1 to TRBJ2-1; D is ambiguous. V lost 4 bases and J 4 bases, leaving 2 bases between the germline ends. CDR1 SQVTM and CDR2 ANQGSEA come from the germline V gene. The CDR3 runs 10 residues. For the CDR3, the DNA is TGCAGCGTTGTGTACAATGAGCAGTTCTTC. This gives the protein CSVVYNEQFF.

This clonotype was seen repeatedly, ten times or more. This chain uses TRBV20-1 with TRBJ2-5; 9 bases are a match to TRBD2. Unmatched junction bases numbered 4, after V lost 0 bases and J lost 2 bases. In germline, CDR1 is DFQATT, CDR2 SNEGSKA (reference sequence). The CDR3 sequence is 15 residues long. The CDR3 sequence: CSARDTSGLQETQYF. The CDR3 DNA is TGCAGTGCTAGAGATACTAGCGGGTTACAAGAGACCCAGTACTTC.